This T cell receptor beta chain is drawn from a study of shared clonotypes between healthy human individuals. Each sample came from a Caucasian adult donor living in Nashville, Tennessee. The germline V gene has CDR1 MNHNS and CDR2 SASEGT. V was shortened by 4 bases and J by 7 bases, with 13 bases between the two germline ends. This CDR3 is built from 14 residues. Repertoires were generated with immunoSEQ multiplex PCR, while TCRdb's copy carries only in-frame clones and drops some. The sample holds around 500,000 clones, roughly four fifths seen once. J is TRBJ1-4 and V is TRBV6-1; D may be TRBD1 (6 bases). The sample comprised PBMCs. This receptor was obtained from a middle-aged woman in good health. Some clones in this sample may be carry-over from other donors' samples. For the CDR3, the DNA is TGTGCCAGCAGTGTGAGGGGGAAGGGTGAAAAACTGTTTTTT. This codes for CASSVRGKGEKLFF.